A single sample is the source of the 19 T cell receptor beta chains below, sequenced in a study of T cell changes during pregnancy in multiple sclerosis. Produced via immunoSEQ multiplex PCR; TCRdb's table is partial and in-frame only. The sample shows more than 45,000 clones, approximately 90% of them seen only once. Sample: CD4+ T cells from peripheral blood mononuclear cells, taken after pregnancy. The receptors originated from a female donor with multiple sclerosis, enrolled in a pregnancy study.

This chain joins TRBV18 and TRBJ1-4; 7 bases are shared with TRBD1. CDR3 length: 16 amino acids. Germline V gives CDR1 KGHSH, CDR2 LQKENI. V trimming: 2 bases; J trimming: 5 bases; junction bases outside the gene matches: 8. CDR3 region: CASSPYRGQPNEKLFF. Here the CDR3 DNA reads TGTGCCAGCTCACCATACAGGGGACAACCAAATGAAAAACTGTTTTTT.

The gene calls are TRBV18 and TRBJ2-1; D is perhaps TRBD2 (5 bases). The germline CDR1 and CDR2 sequences are KGHSH and LQKENI. With 0 bases removed from V and 0 bases from J, the gap between germline ends came to 12 bases. The CDR3 is made up of 17 amino acids. For the CDR3, the DNA is TGTGCCAGCTCACCACCGCTGCGGGCAGCCTCCTACAATGAGCAGTTCTTC. Encoded protein: CASSPPLRAASYNEQFF.

The chain combines TRBV27 with TRBJ2-3; D may be TRBD1 (6 bases). Germline V CDR1 and CDR2: MNHEY, SMNVEV (reference sequence). V was trimmed by 6 bases and J by 5 bases, leaving 18 bases between them. This CDR3 has 15 residues. The DNA of the CDR3 is TGTGCCAGCAGAGCCGGGACATTGAACATAGATACGCAGTATTTT. It codes for CASRAGTLNIDTQYF.

CDR3 nucleotide sequence: TGTGCCAGCAGCTTAGGGGAGTTTTCCGGTGGCTACACCTTC. Protein sequence: CASSLGEFSGGYTF. This chain joins TRBV7-2 and TRBJ1-2; D unresolved. The CDR3 covers 14 residues. V lost 1 base and J 7 bases, leaving 13 bases between the germline ends. Per germline, CDR1 SGHTA and CDR2 FQGNSA.

The V gene is TRBV6-6, the J gene TRBJ2-7; tentative D call: TRBD1 (5 bases). Trimming pared 7 bases from V and 7 bases from J, leaving 20 bases between. The CDR3 consists of 14 residues. Germline lookup yields CDR1 MNHNY and CDR2 SVGAGI (reference sequence). The DNA for the CDR3 is TGTGCCAGCAATCAGGGATTATCCGCCGGAGAGCAGTACTTC. It codes for CASNQGLSAGEQYF.

CDR3: CASSLPGQGTYEQYF. The CDR3 DNA is TGTGCCAGTAGTCTCCCCGGACAGGGAACCTACGAGCAGTACTTC. The chain uses TRBV19 and TRBJ2-7; 8 bases are a match to TRBD1. This CDR3 comprises 15 residues. Germline-derived CDR1 and CDR2 are LNHDA and SQIVND (reference sequence). V trimming: 5 bases; J trimming: 2 bases; junction bases outside the gene matches: 8.

This clone was recorded only once. The CDR3 region is CASSWRGPAGGNGEQYF. The DNA for the CDR3 is TGTGCCAGCAGCTGGAGGGGTCCGGCGGGGGGGAACGGCGAGCAGTACTTC. The chain combines TRBV7-2 with TRBJ2-7; 9 bases match TRBD2. Germline V gives CDR1 SGHTA, CDR2 FQGNSA. The CDR3 runs 17 residues. The junction had 16 bases not matched to a gene; V was cut back by 4 bases and J by 6 bases.

This sequence joins TRBV5-1 and TRBJ2-5; D is perhaps TRBD1 (6 bases). Germline lookup yields CDR1 SGHRS and CDR2 YFSETQ. The CDR3 length is 13 residues. V lost 1 base to trimming and J lost 7 bases, with 11 bases between them. CDR3 DNA sequence: TGCGCCAGCAGCTTGACAGGGCCAGGGACCCAGTACTTC. This encodes CASSLTGPGTQYF.

V usage is TRBV9 and J usage is TRBJ2-1, with TRBD2 matching 8 bases. Germline CDR1 is SGDLS and CDR2 is YYNGEE. Losses at the gene ends were 4 bases for V and 6 bases for J; bases not matched to a gene: 15. CDR3 size: 17 residues. CDR3 nucleotides: TGTGCCAGCAGCCCCGGGGGGGTCAGGACCCGCCCCAATGAGCAGTTCTTC. It codes for CASSPGGVRTRPNEQFF.

CDR3 residues: CASSESGRPEAFF. The DNA of the CDR3 is TGTGCCAGCAGTGAATCAGGTCGGCCTGAAGCTTTCTTT. The rearrangement uses TRBV2 and TRBJ1-1; D unresolved. V lost 2 bases and J lost 6, with 10 bases in between. Germline V CDR1 and CDR2: SNHLY, FYNNEI. The CDR3 consists of 13 residues. Supplemented by reference TRBV2 and TRBJ1-1, the full variable domain reads EPEVTQTPSHQVTQMGQEVILRCVPISNHLYFYWYRQILGQKVEFLVSFYNNEISEKSEIFDDQFSVERPDGSNFTLKIRSTKLEDSAMYFCASSESGRPEAFFGQGTRLTVV.

A single count supports this clone. The rearrangement links TRBV30 to TRBJ2-2; 9 bases fit TRBD2. V was pared by 1 base and J by 6 bases, with 18 bases of the junction left unmatched. Germline CDR1 and CDR2: GTSNPN and SVGIG (reference sequence). This CDR3 has 19 residues. This CDR3 is CAWSASLAGRVSVAGELFF. In DNA, the CDR3 is TGTGCCTGGAGTGCCTCCCTAGCGGGACGCGTTAGCGTGGCCGGGGAGCTGTTTTTT.

This chain joins TRBV2 and TRBJ2-1, with 10 bases that match TRBD2. Germline CDR1 SNHLY, CDR2 FYNNEI. After removal of 5 bases from V and 3 bases from J, the junction contained 1 base not matched to a gene. The CDR3 length is 14 residues. CDR3 coding DNA: TGTGCCAGCAGTCGGACTAGCGGCTACAATGAGCAGTTCTTC. Protein: CASSRTSGYNEQFF.

This chain connects TRBV6-4 to TRBJ2-1; 9 positions agree with TRBD2. The CDR3 is 16 residues long. J lost 9 bases, V lost 0 bases, and 9 bases had no gene match. Germline V lookup: CDR1 MRHNA, CDR2 SNTAGT. CDR3: CASSDSIAGAAPEQFF. The CDR3, as DNA: TGTGCCAGCAGTGACTCGATAGCGGGAGCCGCGCCTGAGCAGTTCTTC.

The V gene is TRBV19, the J gene TRBJ1-3, with 7 bases matching TRBD1. V was clipped by 8 bases and J by 5 bases; unmatched bases: 3. CDR1 and CDR2 from the germline V gene are LNHDA and SQIVND (reference sequence). This CDR3 is 12 amino acids long. For the CDR3, the DNA is TGTGCCAGTCAGACAGGGAGAAACACCATATATTTT. It is translated as CASQTGRNTIYF.

This clone appeared a single time. V usage is TRBV7-6 and J usage is TRBJ2-1, with 13 bases aligning to TRBD2. CDR1 and CDR2 from the germline V gene are SGHVS and FNYEAQ. The CDR3 loop spans 16 amino acids. V shed 4 bases, J shed 9 bases, and the junction held 9 bases outside the gene matches. This CDR3 reads CASSSFGLAGDGEQFF. The CDR3, as DNA: TGTGCCAGCAGCTCCTTCGGACTAGCGGGAGATGGTGAGCAGTTCTTC.

The chain employs TRBV7-2 and TRBJ2-7, with TRBD2 matching 9 bases. Trimming at V came to 1 base and at J to 7 bases, leaving 8 bases not matched to a gene. This CDR3 has 15 amino acids. Germline loops: CDR1 SGHTA, CDR2 FQGNSA. CDR3 in DNA: TGTGCCAGCAGCTTAGATTTGCGGGAGGGCGGTGAGCAGTACTTC. Residues: CASSLDLREGGEQYF. Full variable domain (outside the CDR3, taken from reference TRBV7-2 and TRBJ2-7): GAGVSQSPSNKVTEKGKDVELRCDPISGHTALYWYRQSLGQGLEFLIYFQGNSAPDKSGLPSDRFSAERTGGSVSTLTIQRTQQEDSAVYLCASSLDLREGGEQYFGPGTRLTVT.

The V call is TRBV14, the J call TRBJ2-6, with D hard to call. V was cut by 1 base and J by 2 bases, with 9 bases left in between. The germline V gene encodes CDR1 SGHDN and CDR2 FVKESK. The CDR3 contains 16 residues. CDR3 loop: CASSQGARAGANVLTF. As DNA, the CDR3 is TGTGCCAGCAGCCAAGGCGCTCGGGCTGGGGCCAACGTCCTGACTTTC.

This sequence joins TRBV5-1 and TRBJ2-1; 13 bases line up with TRBD2. Germline-derived CDR1 and CDR2 are SGHRS and YFSETQ. Unmatched junction bases numbered 13, after V lost 0 bases and J lost 4 bases. There are 20 residues in the CDR3. For the CDR3, the DNA is TGCGCCAGCAGCTTGGCCCCGGGACTAGCGGGACCGGGGGTTTACAATGAGCAGTTCTTC. Its protein product is CASSLAPGLAGPGVYNEQFF.

The gene calls are TRBV6-6 and TRBJ1-1, with D tentatively TRBD1 (5 bases). In germline, CDR1 is MNHNY, CDR2 SVGAGI (reference sequence). V gave up 3 bases and J gave up 5 bases, with 13 bases separating them. The CDR3 totals 14 residues. In DNA form, the CDR3 reads TGTGCCAGCAGTTATTCTCAGGGCTGGACTGAAGCTTTCTTT. Protein sequence: CASSYSQGWTEAFF.